A selection of T cell receptor beta chains follows, all from one sample in a study of vaccination and CD4 T cells after COVID-19. TCRdb ran MiXCR on the PCR reads and lists one entry per CDR3 protein. This table holds 11,000 to 15,000 distinct CDR3 sequences, approximately 60% found once. Their specific antigens are unknown. Sequencing was carried out using CD4+ T cells from blood, cultured in vitro. These TCRs come from a human donor who had recovered from COVID-19. Both conserved end residues are part of each CDR3. Each record gives: CDR3 protein, CDR3 DNA, D gene, clone size, V gene, J gene. A D gene is named only where the DNA matches it firmly. Not every row has a clone size; where given, it reads once, few, many or a size class.

CDR3 protein: CASGNTIRGREPYEQYF
CDR3 DNA: TGTGCCAGCGGAAATACGATTAGGGGGCGGGAGCCGTACGAGCAGTACTTC
D gene: NA
clone size: NA
V gene: TRBV27
J gene: TRBJ2-7

CDR3 protein: CASSFRTSGLEQYF
CDR3 DNA: TGTGCCAGCAGTTTCCGGACTAGCGGCTTGGAGCAGTACTTC
D gene: TRBD2
clone size: NA
V gene: TRBV12-3/TRBV12-4
J gene: TRBJ2-7

CDR3 protein: CASQSGTRNQPQHF
CDR3 DNA: TGTGCCAGCCAGTCCGGGACGCGCAATCAGCCCCAGCATTTT
D gene: NA
clone size: NA
V gene: TRBV19
J gene: TRBJ1-5

CDR3 protein: CASSPRDSPAEAFF
CDR3 DNA: TGTGCCAGCAGCCCCCGGGACAGTCCCGCTGAAGCTTTCTTT
D gene: TRBD1
clone size: NA
V gene: TRBV7-8
J gene: TRBJ1-1

CDR3 protein: CASSNRGLHEQYF
CDR3 DNA: TGTGCCAGCAGTAACAGGGGGCTCCATGAGCAGTACTTC
D gene: TRBD1
clone size: NA
V gene: TRBV6-1
J gene: TRBJ2-7

CDR3 protein: CASSPGDTEAFF
CDR3 DNA: TGTGCCAGCAGTCCAGGGGACACTGAAGCTTTCTTT
D gene: NA
clone size: NA
V gene: TRBV28
J gene: TRBJ1-1

CDR3 protein: CSARGRGRGTSYNEQFF
CDR3 DNA: TGCAGTGCTAGAGGCAGGGGGCGCGGGACCTCCTACAATGAGCAGTTCTTC
D gene: TRBD1
clone size: NA
V gene: TRBV20-1
J gene: TRBJ2-1

CDR3 protein: CASKSLEVGEQYF
CDR3 DNA: TGTGCCAGCAAGTCGTTGGAGGTAGGCGAGCAGTACTTC
D gene: NA
clone size: NA
V gene: TRBV6-2/TRBV6-3
J gene: TRBJ2-7

CDR3 protein: CASRGDRLGEQFF
CDR3 DNA: TGTGCCAGCAGGGGGGATCGACTAGGGGAGCAGTTCTTC
D gene: NA
clone size: NA
V gene: TRBV2
J gene: TRBJ2-1

CDR3 protein: CASSTGLAGGETQYF
CDR3 DNA: TGCGCCAGCAGTACCGGACTAGCGGGAGGGGAGACCCAGTACTTC
D gene: TRBD2
clone size: few
V gene: TRBV5-1
J gene: TRBJ2-5

CDR3 protein: CASNSRGPYNSPLHF
CDR3 DNA: TGTGCCAGCAATTCGCGGGGGCCCTATAATTCACCCCTCCACTTT
D gene: NA
clone size: NA
V gene: TRBV27
J gene: TRBJ1-6

CDR3 protein: CSARGNSYNEQFF
CDR3 DNA: TGCAGTGCTAGGGGGAATTCCTACAATGAGCAGTTCTTC
D gene: NA
clone size: NA
V gene: TRBV20-1
J gene: TRBJ2-1

CDR3 protein: CSVERGREPDTQYF
CDR3 DNA: TGCAGCGTTGAACGGGGGCGCGAACCAGATACGCAGTATTTT
D gene: NA
clone size: NA
V gene: TRBV29-1
J gene: TRBJ2-3

CDR3 protein: CATSRDPGQNNEQFF
CDR3 DNA: TGTGCCACCAGCAGAGATCCGGGACAAAACAATGAGCAGTTCTTC
D gene: NA
clone size: NA
V gene: TRBV15
J gene: TRBJ2-1

CDR3 protein: CASSYYTGTASSYNSPLHF
CDR3 DNA: TGTGCCAGCAGCTACTATACCGGGACAGCGAGCTCCTATAATTCACCCCTCCACTTT
D gene: TRBD1
clone size: few
V gene: TRBV28
J gene: TRBJ1-6

CDR3 protein: CASSEGQGGGTEAFF
CDR3 DNA: TGTGCCAGCAGTGAAGGACAGGGTGGGGGCACTGAAGCTTTCTTT
D gene: TRBD1
clone size: few
V gene: TRBV2
J gene: TRBJ1-1

CDR3 protein: CATSRVRTGNRGYTF
CDR3 DNA: TGTGCCACCAGCAGAGTTCGGACGGGAAACAGAGGCTACACCTTC
D gene: NA
clone size: few
V gene: TRBV15
J gene: TRBJ1-2

CDR3 protein: CSAKDLRSGQPQHF
CDR3 DNA: TGCAGTGCTAAAGATCTGAGGAGTGGACAGCCCCAGCATTTT
D gene: NA
clone size: NA
V gene: TRBV20-1
J gene: TRBJ1-5

CDR3 protein: CSARKGSYGYTF
CDR3 DNA: TGCAGTGCTAGAAAGGGGAGTTATGGCTACACCTTC
D gene: NA
clone size: medium-sized
V gene: TRBV20-1
J gene: TRBJ1-2

CDR3 protein: CASRRTGSNQPQHF
CDR3 DNA: TGTGCCAGCAGGAGGACAGGGAGCAATCAGCCCCAGCATTTT
D gene: NA
clone size: NA
V gene: TRBV21-1
J gene: TRBJ1-5

CDR3 protein: CASSLRMGQYF
CDR3 DNA: TGTGCCAGCAGCTTGCGGATGGGCCAGTACTTC
D gene: NA
clone size: NA
V gene: TRBV11-2
J gene: TRBJ2-7

CDR3 protein: CASSFTQQGDQPQHF
CDR3 DNA: TGTGCCAGCAGTTTTACGCAACAAGGGGATCAGCCCCAGCATTTT
D gene: NA
clone size: NA
V gene: TRBV28
J gene: TRBJ1-5

CDR3 protein: CSARTQGGSSYEQYF
CDR3 DNA: TGCAGTGCTAGAACACAAGGAGGGAGCTCCTACGAGCAGTACTTC
D gene: NA
clone size: few
V gene: TRBV20-1
J gene: TRBJ2-7

CDR3 protein: CAWTRDRPYGYTF
CDR3 DNA: TGTGCCTGGACGAGGGACAGGCCCTATGGCTACACCTTC
D gene: TRBD1
clone size: NA
V gene: TRBV30
J gene: TRBJ1-2

CDR3 protein: CASSRTGGGQPQHF
CDR3 DNA: TGTGCCAGTTCCCGGACAGGGGGCGGTCAGCCCCAGCATTTT
D gene: TRBD1
clone size: few
V gene: TRBV2
J gene: TRBJ1-5

CDR3 protein: CASSPSPDYSTDTQYF
CDR3 DNA: TGTGCCAGCAGCCCCTCCCCGGACTATAGCACAGATACGCAGTATTTT
D gene: NA
clone size: NA
V gene: TRBV9
J gene: TRBJ2-3

CDR3 protein: CASSPAASARGNTQYF
CDR3 DNA: TGTGCCAGCAGCCCAGCAGCTAGCGCCCGAGGTAATACGCAGTATTTT
D gene: NA
clone size: NA
V gene: TRBV7-6
J gene: TRBJ2-3